This TCR beta chain appears in the sequencing data of a study of CD8+ T cells in alopecia areata. The V and J ends lost 7 bases and 8 bases respectively, with 27 bases between them. There are 17 residues in the CDR3. Germline values: CDR1 SEHNR, CDR2 FQNEAQ (reference sequence). cDNA reverse transcribed from extracted RNA served as the sequencing template. Sequencing was performed with immunoSEQ multiplex PCR; in TCRdb, only in-frame clones are kept and a portion is missing. The sample lists hundreds of thousands of clones, approximately 72% occurring once. Described treatment: oral pan-JAK inhibitor, 5-10 mg twice daily. This clone was observed a few times.

The chain is built from TRBV7-9 and TRBJ2-4, with D uncertain. This TCR derives from a human donor with alopecia areata. The sequencing used CD4+ T cells sorted from blood, collected at roughly week 45, from a patient treated with tofacitinib. The CDR3 spells CASTSVGFGRKVDIQYF. Written as DNA, the CDR3 is TGTGCCAGCACGTCTGTCGGATTCGGACGCAAAGTGGACATTCAGTACTTC.